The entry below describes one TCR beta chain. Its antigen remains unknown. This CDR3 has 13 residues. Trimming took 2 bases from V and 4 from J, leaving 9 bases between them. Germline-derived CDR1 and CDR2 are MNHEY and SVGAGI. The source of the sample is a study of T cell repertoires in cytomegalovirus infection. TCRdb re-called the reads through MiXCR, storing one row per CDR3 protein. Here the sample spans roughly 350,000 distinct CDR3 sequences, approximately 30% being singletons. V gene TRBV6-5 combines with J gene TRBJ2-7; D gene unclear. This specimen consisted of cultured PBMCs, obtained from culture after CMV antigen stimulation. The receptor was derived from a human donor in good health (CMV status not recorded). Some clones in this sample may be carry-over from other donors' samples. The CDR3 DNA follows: TGTGCCAGCAGTTACACGGAACGGTACGAGCAGTACTTC. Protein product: CASSYTERYEQYF.